This T cell receptor beta chain stems from a study of OX40 agonist ivuxolimab in advanced cancers. V was clipped by 4 bases and J by 0 bases; unmatched bases: 6. The germline V gene has CDR1 SNHLY and CDR2 FYNNEI. The CDR3 spans 15 residues. Study observations and caveats: Expanded clones were, on average, more numerous in CD8+ T cells than in CD4+.

This clone was picked up one time. The antigen remains undetermined. Sequencing used immunoSEQ multiplex PCR; TCRdb keeps in-frame clones, though not all of them. The profile shows roughly 60,000 clones, around 84% of them singletons. V gene TRBV2 combines with J gene TRBJ2-7; 7 nucleotides line up with TRBD2. This TCR derives from an adult with an advanced solid tumor such as melanoma, head and neck, liver or kidney cancer. The sequenced sample was CD4+ or CD8+ T cells sorted from blood, obtained in a trial of the OX40 agonist ivuxolimab. The CDR3, as DNA: TGTGCCAGCAGTGGTGCGGGAGCTTACTCCTACGAGCAGTACTTC. Amino acids: CASSGAGAYSYEQYF.